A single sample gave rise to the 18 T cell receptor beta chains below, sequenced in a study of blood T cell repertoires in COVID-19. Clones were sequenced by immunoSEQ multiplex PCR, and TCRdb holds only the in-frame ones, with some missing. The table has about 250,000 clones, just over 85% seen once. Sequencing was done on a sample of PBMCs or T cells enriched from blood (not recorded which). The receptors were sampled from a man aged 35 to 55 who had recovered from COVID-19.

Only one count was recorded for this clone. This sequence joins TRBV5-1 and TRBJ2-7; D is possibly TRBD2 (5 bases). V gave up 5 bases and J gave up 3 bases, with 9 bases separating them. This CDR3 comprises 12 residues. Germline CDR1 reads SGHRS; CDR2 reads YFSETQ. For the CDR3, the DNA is TGCGCCAGCAGTTTCGGGAACTACGAGCAGTACTTC. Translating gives CASSFGNYEQYF.

The CDR3 sequence: CASSTWTEPEEKLFF. DNA of the CDR3: TGTGCCAGCAGCACTTGGACAGAGCCGGAGGAAAAACTGTTTTTT. The chain recombines TRBV7-9 with TRBJ1-4; possibly TRBD1 for D (6 bases). Trimming took off 5 bases at V and 8 bases at J, with 18 bases between the two ends. The CDR3 loop spans 15 amino acids. CDR1 is SEHNR and CDR2 is FQNEAQ in the germline V gene (reference sequence).

The CDR3 here is CASSPRTGGIGELFF. CDR3 nucleotides: TGTGCCAGCAGCCCCCGGACAGGGGGCATCGGGGAGCTGTTTTTT. The rearrangement links TRBV7-3 to TRBJ2-2; 11 nucleotides match TRBD1. With V trimmed by 5 bases and J by 7 bases, 6 bases remained unmatched. Germline CDR1 is SGHTA and CDR2 is FQGTGA. The CDR3 consists of 15 residues.

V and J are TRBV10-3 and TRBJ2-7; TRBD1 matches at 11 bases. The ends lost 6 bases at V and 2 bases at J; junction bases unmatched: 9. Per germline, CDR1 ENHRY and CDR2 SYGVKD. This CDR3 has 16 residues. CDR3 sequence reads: CAIRRFRDRGTYEQYF. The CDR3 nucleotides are TGTGCCATCAGGAGATTCCGGGACAGGGGGACCTACGAGCAGTACTTC.

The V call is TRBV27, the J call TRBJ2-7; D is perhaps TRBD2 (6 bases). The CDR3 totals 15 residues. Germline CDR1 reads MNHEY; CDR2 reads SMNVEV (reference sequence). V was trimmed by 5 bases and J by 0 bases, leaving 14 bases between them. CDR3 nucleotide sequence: TGTGCCAGCAGTCCCCATGACGGGAGCTCCTACGAGCAGTACTTC. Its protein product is CASSPHDGSSYEQYF.

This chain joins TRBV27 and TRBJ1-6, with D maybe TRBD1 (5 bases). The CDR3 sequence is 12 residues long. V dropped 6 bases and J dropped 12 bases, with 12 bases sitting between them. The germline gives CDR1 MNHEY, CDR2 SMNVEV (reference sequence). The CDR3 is CASSHRGEPLHF. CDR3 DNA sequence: TGTGCCAGCAGCCATCGGGGGGAACCCCTCCACTTT.

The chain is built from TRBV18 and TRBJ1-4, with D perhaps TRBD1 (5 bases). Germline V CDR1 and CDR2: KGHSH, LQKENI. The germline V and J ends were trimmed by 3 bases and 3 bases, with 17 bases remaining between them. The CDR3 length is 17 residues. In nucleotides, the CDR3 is TGTGCCAGCTCACCTGTTCAGGCGGGGGACTCTAATGAAAAACTGTTTTTT. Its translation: CASSPVQAGDSNEKLFF. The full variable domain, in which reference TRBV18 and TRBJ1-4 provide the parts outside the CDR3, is NAGVMQNPRHLVRRRGQEARLRCSPMKGHSHVYWYRQLPEEGLKFMVYLQKENIIDESGMPKERFSAEFPKEGPSILRIQQVVRGDSAAYFCASSPVQAGDSNEKLFFGSGTQLSVL.

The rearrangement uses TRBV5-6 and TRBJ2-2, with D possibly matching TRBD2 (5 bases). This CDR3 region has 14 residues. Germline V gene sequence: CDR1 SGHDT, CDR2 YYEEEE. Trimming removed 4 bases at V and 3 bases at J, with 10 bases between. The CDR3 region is CASSIGLDTGELFF. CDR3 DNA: TGTGCCAGCAGCATCGGACTGGACACCGGGGAGCTGTTTTTT.

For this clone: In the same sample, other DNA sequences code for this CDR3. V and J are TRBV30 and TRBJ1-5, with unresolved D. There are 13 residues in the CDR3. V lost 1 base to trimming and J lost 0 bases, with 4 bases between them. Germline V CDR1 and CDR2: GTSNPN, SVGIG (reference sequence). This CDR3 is CAWSDSSNQPQHF. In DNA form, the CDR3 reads TGTGCCTGGAGTGACAGTAGCAATCAGCCCCAGCATTTT.

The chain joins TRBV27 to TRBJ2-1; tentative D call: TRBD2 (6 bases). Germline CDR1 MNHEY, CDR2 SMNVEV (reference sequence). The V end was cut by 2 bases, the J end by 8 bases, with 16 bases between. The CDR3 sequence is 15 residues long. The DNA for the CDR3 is TGTGCCAGCAGTTTACGGCTAGCGACCTTGGATGAGCAGTTCTTC. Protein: CASSLRLATLDEQFF.

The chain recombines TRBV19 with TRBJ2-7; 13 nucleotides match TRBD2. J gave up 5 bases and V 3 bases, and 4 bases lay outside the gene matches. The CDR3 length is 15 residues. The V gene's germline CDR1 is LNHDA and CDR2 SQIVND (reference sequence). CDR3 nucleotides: TGTGCCAGTAGTATCACCGGGACTAGCGGGAACGAGCAGTACTTC. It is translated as CASSITGTSGNEQYF.

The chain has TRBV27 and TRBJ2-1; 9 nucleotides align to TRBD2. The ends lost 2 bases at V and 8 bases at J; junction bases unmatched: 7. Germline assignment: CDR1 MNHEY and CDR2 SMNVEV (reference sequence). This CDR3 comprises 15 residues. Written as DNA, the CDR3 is TGTGCCAGCAGTTTAGGTCCTAGCGGGATTTATGAGCAGTTCTTC. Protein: CASSLGPSGIYEQFF.

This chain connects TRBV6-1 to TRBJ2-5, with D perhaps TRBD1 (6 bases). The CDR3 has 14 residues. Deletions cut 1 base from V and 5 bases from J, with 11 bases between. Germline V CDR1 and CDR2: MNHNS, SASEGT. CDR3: CASSEGRGYETQYF. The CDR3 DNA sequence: TGTGCCAGCAGTGAAGGCAGGGGATACGAGACCCAGTACTTC.

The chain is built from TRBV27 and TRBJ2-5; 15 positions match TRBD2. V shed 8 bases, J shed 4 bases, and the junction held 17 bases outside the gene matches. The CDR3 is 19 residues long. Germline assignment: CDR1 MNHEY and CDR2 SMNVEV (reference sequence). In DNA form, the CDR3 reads TGTGCCAGCGCTTCGTTCCCGGGACTAGCGGGAGGTCTGACAGAGACCCAGTACTTC. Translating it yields CASASFPGLAGGLTETQYF.

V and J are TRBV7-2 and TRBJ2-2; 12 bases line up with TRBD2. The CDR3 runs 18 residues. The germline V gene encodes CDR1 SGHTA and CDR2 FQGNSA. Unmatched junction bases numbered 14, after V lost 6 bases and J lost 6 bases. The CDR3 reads CASSHDRPTSGSPGELFF. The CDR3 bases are TGTGCCAGCAGTCACGACAGGCCGACTAGCGGGAGTCCCGGGGAGCTGTTTTTT.

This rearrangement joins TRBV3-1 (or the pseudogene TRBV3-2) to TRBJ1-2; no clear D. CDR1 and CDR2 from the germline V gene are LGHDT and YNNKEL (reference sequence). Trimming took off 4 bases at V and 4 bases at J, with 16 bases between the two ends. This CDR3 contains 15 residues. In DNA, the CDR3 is TGTGCCAGCAGCCCCCGAAAGGAGCACGCCTATGGCTACACCTTC. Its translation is CASSPRKEHAYGYTF.

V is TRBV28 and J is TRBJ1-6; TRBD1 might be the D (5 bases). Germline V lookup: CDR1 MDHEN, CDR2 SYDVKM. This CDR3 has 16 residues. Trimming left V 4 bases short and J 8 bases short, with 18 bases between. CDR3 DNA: TGTGCCAGCAGTTCCGCGGGGCTTGCTGGGGATTCACCCCTCCACTTT. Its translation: CASSSAGLAGDSPLHF. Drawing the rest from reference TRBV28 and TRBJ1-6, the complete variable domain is DVKVTQSSRYLVKRTGEKVFLECVQDMDHENMFWYRQDPGLGLRLIYFSYDVKMKEKGDIPEGYSVSREKKERFSLILESASTNQTSMYLCASSSAGLAGDSPLHFGNGTRLTVT.

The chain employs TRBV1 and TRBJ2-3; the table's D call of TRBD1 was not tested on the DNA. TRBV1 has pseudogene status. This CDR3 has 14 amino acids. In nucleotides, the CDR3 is TGCACCAGCAGCCCTGGTATCAGGCTAGATACGCAGTATTTT. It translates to CTSSPGIRLDTQYF.